Below, 12 T cell receptor beta chains from the same sample are listed, as sequenced in a study of Tregs in tolerant kidney transplant recipients. Sequencing was performed with immunoSEQ multiplex PCR; in TCRdb, only in-frame clones are kept and a portion is missing. The data contain roughly 120,000 clones, about 90% of them singletons. Sequenced material: CD4+ T cells from blood. The source is a human donor in good health.

The count of this clone is one. This chain joins TRBV6-6 and TRBJ1-5; a possible D gene is TRBD1 (5 bases). Trimming left V 5 bases short and J 7 bases short, with 18 bases between. This CDR3 is built from 15 residues. The germline CDR1 and CDR2 sequences are MNHNY and SVGAGI (reference sequence). CDR3 nucleotides: TGTGCCAGCAGTCGACTCCGGGACCCGTGGCAGCCCCAGCATTTT. Translated, it gives CASSRLRDPWQPQHF.

CDR3 protein: CASSSIGPTGNYGYTF. Written as DNA, the CDR3 is TGTGCCAGCAGCTCCATCGGGCCGACAGGGAACTATGGCTACACCTTC. This chain uses TRBV5-4 with TRBJ1-2; 7 nucleotides align to TRBD1. The CDR3 is made up of 16 amino acids. CDR1 is SGHNT, CDR2 YYREEE, per germline (reference sequence). V lost 3 bases to trimming and J lost 2 bases; unmatched junction nucleotides: 10.

This clone was counted a single time. The rearrangement joins TRBV29-1 to TRBJ2-5, with TRBD1 identical over 8 bases. Germline CDR1 and CDR2: SQVTM and ANQGSEA. The trim removed 3 bases at V and 0 bases at J, leaving 9 bases unmatched. This CDR3 is built from 16 residues. The CDR3 loop reads CSVEGQAPWYQETQYF. In nucleotides, the CDR3 is TGCAGCGTTGAGGGACAGGCTCCTTGGTACCAAGAGACCCAGTACTTC.

This clone was seen just once. The chain is built from TRBV6-1 and TRBJ2-1; D unresolved. V gave up 2 bases and J gave up 8 bases, with 7 bases separating them. Germline V gene data show CDR1 as MNHNS and CDR2 as SASEGT. The CDR3 has 12 amino acids. The CDR3 DNA reads TGTGCCAGCAGTGAACACGGGCATGAGCAGTTCTTC. Its translation is CASSEHGHEQFF.

The chain joins TRBV11-2 to TRBJ1-5; maybe TRBD1 (6 bases). Trimming took off 1 base at V and 4 bases at J, with 17 bases between the two ends. This CDR3 is 17 amino acids long. Per germline, CDR1 SGHAT and CDR2 FQNNGV. Here the CDR3 reads CASSLGQVGSRNQPQHF. DNA of the CDR3: TGTGCCAGCAGCTTAGGACAGGTTGGGAGTAGAAATCAGCCCCAGCATTTT.

Worth noting for this clone: Germline and junction disagree at one end, which may indicate a read error. The chain has TRBV2 and TRBJ1-3; 8 nucleotides match TRBD1. Germline V gene sequence: CDR1 SNHLY, CDR2 FYNNEI. The CDR3 is made up of 12 amino acids. DNA for the CDR3: TGTGCCAGCAGCAATGACAGGGGCCGCCAGGATTTT. It specifies CASSNDRGRQDF.

The chain combines TRBV7-3 with TRBJ2-5; D ambiguous. This CDR3 spans 12 amino acids. CDR1 and CDR2 from the germline V gene are SGHTA and FQGTGA. V was cut by 2 bases and J by 0 bases, with 1 base left in between. The DNA of the CDR3 is TGTGCCAGCAGCTTAGACCAAGAGACCCAGTACTTC. This translates into CASSLDQETQYF.

The chain carries TRBV19 and TRBJ1-2, with 8 bases fitting TRBD1. From germline, CDR1 is LNHDA and CDR2 SQIVND (reference sequence). The length of the CDR3 is 15 residues. Unmatched junction bases numbered 9, after V lost 5 bases and J lost 4 bases. CDR3 region: CASSDGAGGSYGYTF. The DNA of the CDR3 is TGTGCCAGTAGTGACGGGGCAGGGGGCTCCTATGGCTACACCTTC.

The chain links TRBV18 to TRBJ1-1; D remains ambiguous. The germline CDR1 and CDR2 sequences are KGHSH and LQKENI. The CDR3 has 13 residues. Trimming took 4 bases from V and 1 from J, leaving 7 bases between them. CDR3 region: CASSLPENTEAFF. CDR3 nucleotides: TGTGCCAGCTCACTACCAGAGAACACTGAAGCTTTCTTT.

The chain is built from TRBV13 and TRBJ1-4; a weak D match, TRBD1 (5 bases). In germline, CDR1 is PRHDT, CDR2 FYEKMQ (reference sequence). The V and J ends lost 5 bases and 1 base respectively, with 8 bases between them. CDR3 length: 14 residues. The CDR3 sequence is CASSHRLTNEKLFF. The CDR3 DNA follows: TGTGCCAGCAGCCACAGGCTAACTAATGAAAAACTGTTTTTT. The whole variable domain, remainder taken from reference TRBV13 and TRBJ1-4, is AAGVIQSPRHLIKEKRETATLKCYPIPRHDTVYWYQQGPGQDPQFLISFYEKMQSDKGSIPDRFSAQQFSDYHSELNMSSLELGDSALYFCASSHRLTNEKLFFGSGTQLSVL.

The chain uses TRBV29-1 and TRBJ2-1; 9 nucleotides align to TRBD1. This CDR3 has 14 amino acids. Per germline, CDR1 SQVTM and CDR2 ANQGSEA. V shed 4 bases, J shed 3 bases, and the junction held 4 bases outside the gene matches. The CDR3 loop reads CSVAGQGLYNEQFF. CDR3 nucleotides: TGCAGCGTTGCGGGACAGGGACTCTACAATGAGCAGTTCTTC.

The V call is TRBV5-1, the J call TRBJ1-4; 8 bases align to TRBD1. CDR1 and CDR2 from the germline V gene are SGHRS and YFSETQ. Germline trimming cut 2 bases from V and 2 bases from J; bases unmatched to any gene: 2. This CDR3 has 15 amino acids. The CDR3 DNA reads as TGCGCCAGCAGCTTACGACAGGGGACTAATGAAAAACTGTTTTTT. It yields the protein CASSLRQGTNEKLFF.